The 8 T cell receptor beta chains presented below share a single source sample, sequenced in a study of blood T cell repertoires in COVID-19. Only in-frame clones appear in the TCRdb table, and some are missing; sequencing was by immunoSEQ multiplex PCR. Altogether 200,000 to 250,000 clones are present, more than 65% being singletons, with the ten largest covering over 3%. The sequenced sample was peripheral blood. All receptors derive from a woman between 40 and 50 years old with active or convalescent COVID-19.

The chain couples TRBV23-1 to TRBJ2-7; 9 nucleotides match TRBD2. TRBV23-1 has ORF status, its function being uncertain. The ends lost 6 bases at V and 4 bases at J; junction bases unmatched: 10. This CDR3 contains 15 residues. CDR3 sequence (DNA): TGCGCCAGCAGCGCCGGGACTAGCCGACGGTACGAGCAGTACGTC. This codes for CASSAGTSRRYEQYV.

This chain uses TRBV5-4 with TRBJ2-3; 12 bases align to TRBD2. There are 16 residues in the CDR3. The V gene end was trimmed by 4 bases and the J gene end by 4 bases; junction bases not matched to a gene: 7. In germline, CDR1 is SGHNT, CDR2 YYREEE (reference sequence). CDR3 sequence (DNA): TGTGCCAGCAGCATGACTAGCGGGGGCTCGTCAGATACGCAGTATTTT. This codes for CASSMTSGGSSDTQYF.

This clone was counted at least ten times. The rearrangement links TRBV2 to TRBJ2-1; 7 nucleotides agree with TRBD2. Germline-derived CDR1 and CDR2 are SNHLY and FYNNEI. V shed 4 bases and J 4 bases; nucleotides not matched to a gene: 1. The CDR3 contains 13 residues. CDR3 DNA sequence: TGTGCCAGCAGTGCTAGCGGATACAATGAGCAGTTCTTC. Protein: CASSASGYNEQFF.

The V and J genes are TRBV7-9 and TRBJ1-5, with unresolved D. The germline gives CDR1 SEHNR, CDR2 FQNEAQ (reference sequence). Trimming removed 1 base at V and 0 bases at J, with 7 bases between. The CDR3 runs to 15 residues. For the CDR3, the DNA is TGTGCCAGCAGCTTAGGCGGAGATAGCAATCAGCCCCAGCATTTT. This sequence encodes CASSLGGDSNQPQHF.

The chain links TRBV5-1 to TRBJ2-3; D possibly corresponds to TRBD1 (5 bases). Germline V CDR1 and CDR2: SGHRS, YFSETQ. Trimming shortened V by 0 bases and J by 7 bases, and 9 bases separated the two germline ends. The CDR3 extends over 13 amino acids. Here the CDR3 reads CASSLGTGNTQYF. The DNA for the CDR3 is TGCGCCAGCAGCTTGGGAACAGGTAATACGCAGTATTTT.

This chain links TRBV21-1 with TRBJ2-7; no check of the table's D call, TRBD2, against the DNA was made. TRBV21-1 is reported as a pseudogene. The CDR3 sequence is 17 residues long. The CDR3 DNA follows: TGTGCCAGCAGCAAACGAGGAGGGGACGCAAGAAAATACGAGCAGTACGTC. It is translated as CASSKRGGDARKYEQYV.

This sequence joins TRBV30 and TRBJ1-1; D not resolved. CDR1 GTSNPN and CDR2 SVGIG come from the germline V gene (reference sequence). V shed 3 bases and J shed 4 bases, with 21 bases lying between them. The CDR3 consists of 16 residues. The CDR3 protein is CAWRGGVWLVGTEAFF. Written as DNA, the CDR3 is TGTGCCTGGAGGGGCGGGGTTTGGCTCGTCGGCACTGAAGCTTTCTTT.

This sequence joins TRBV16 and TRBJ1-1; maybe TRBD1 (5 bases). The V gene's germline CDR1 is KGHSY and CDR2 FQNENV. V shed 0 bases and J shed 5 bases, with 13 bases lying between them. CDR3 size: 15 residues. CDR3 DNA: TGTGCCAGCAGCCAATCATCGGCAGGGAGGACTGAAGCTTTCTTT. It translates to CASSQSSAGRTEAFF. Using reference TRBV16 and TRBJ1-1 for the parts outside the CDR3, the full variable domain is GEEVAQTPKHLVRGEGQKAKLYCAPIKGHSYVFWYQQVLKNEFKFLISFQNENVFDETGMPKERFSAKCLPNSPCSLEIQATKLEDSAVYFCASSQSSAGRTEAFFGQGTRLTVV.